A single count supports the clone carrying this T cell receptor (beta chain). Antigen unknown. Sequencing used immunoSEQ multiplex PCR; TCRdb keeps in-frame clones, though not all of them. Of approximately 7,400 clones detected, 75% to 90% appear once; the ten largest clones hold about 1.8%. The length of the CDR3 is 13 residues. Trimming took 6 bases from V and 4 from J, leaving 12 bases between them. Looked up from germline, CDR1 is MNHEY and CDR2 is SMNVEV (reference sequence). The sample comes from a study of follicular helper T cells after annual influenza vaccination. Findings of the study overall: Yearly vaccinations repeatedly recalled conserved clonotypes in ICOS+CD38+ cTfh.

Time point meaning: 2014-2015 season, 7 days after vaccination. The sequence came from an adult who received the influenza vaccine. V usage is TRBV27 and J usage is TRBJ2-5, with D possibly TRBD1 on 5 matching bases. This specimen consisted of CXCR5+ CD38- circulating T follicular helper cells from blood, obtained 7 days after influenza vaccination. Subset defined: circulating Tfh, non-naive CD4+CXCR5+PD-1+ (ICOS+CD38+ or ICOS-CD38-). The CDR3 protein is CASRRGWGETQYF. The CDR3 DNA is TGTGCCAGCAGAAGGGGCTGGGGAGAGACCCAGTACTTC.